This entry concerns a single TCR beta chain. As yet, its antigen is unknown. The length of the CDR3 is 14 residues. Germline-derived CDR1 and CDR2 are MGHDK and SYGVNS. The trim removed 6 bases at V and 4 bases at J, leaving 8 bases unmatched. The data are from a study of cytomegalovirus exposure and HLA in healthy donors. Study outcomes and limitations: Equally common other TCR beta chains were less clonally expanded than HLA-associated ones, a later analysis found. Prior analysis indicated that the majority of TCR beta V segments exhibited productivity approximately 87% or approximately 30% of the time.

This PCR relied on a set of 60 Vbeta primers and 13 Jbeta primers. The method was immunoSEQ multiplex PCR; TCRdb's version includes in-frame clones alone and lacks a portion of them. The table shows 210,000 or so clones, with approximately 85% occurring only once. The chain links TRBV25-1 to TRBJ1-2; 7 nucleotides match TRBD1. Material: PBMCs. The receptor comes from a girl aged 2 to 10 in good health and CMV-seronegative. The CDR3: CASSNTGTVYGYTF. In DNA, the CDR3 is TGTGCCAGCAGCAACACCGGGACAGTCTATGGCTACACCTTC.